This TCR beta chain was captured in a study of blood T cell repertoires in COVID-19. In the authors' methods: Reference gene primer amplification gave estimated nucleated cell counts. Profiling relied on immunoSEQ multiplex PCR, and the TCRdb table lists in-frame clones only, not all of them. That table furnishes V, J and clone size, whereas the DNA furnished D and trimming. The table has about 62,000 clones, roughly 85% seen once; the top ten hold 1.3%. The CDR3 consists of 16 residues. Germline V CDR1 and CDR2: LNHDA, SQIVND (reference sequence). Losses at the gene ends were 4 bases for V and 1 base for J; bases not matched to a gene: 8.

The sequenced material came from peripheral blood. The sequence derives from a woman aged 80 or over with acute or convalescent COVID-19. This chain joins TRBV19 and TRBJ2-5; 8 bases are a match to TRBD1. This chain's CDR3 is CASSTAGTGIQETQYF. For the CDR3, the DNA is TGTGCCAGTAGTACCGCCGGGACAGGTATCCAAGAGACCCAGTACTTC.